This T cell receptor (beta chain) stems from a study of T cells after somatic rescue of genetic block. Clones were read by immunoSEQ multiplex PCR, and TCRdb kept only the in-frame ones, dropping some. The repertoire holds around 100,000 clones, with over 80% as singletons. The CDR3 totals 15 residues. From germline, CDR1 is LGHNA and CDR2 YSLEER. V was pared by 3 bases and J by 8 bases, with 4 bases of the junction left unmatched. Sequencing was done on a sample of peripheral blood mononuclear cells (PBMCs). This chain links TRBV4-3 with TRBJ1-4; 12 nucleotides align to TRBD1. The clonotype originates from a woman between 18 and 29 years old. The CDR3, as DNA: TGCGCCAGCAGCCAGTCCGGGACAGGGGGCGAAAAACTGTTTTTT. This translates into CASSQSGTGGEKLFF.